This section outlines one TCR beta chain sequence together with its context. Antigen: not known. This record belongs to a study of lymphopenia after photon versus proton radiotherapy. Sequenced by immunoSEQ multiplex PCR; TCRdb stores in-frame clones only, minus some. The sample contains 70,000 or so clones, roughly 92% of which appear only once. The study, taken as a whole, reports: Larger post-nadir TCR diversity loss correlated inversely with survival in deceased patients. Oligoclonal CD8+ Temra expansion after nadir drove photon patients' diversity drop.

This receptor was taken from a woman aged 40-49 years with cholangiocarcinoma. This specimen was peripheral blood, taken from a patient treated with photon-based radiotherapy.

The CDR3 is CASSVGSRGNSGNTIYF. DNA for the CDR3: TGTGCCAGCAGCGTAGGCTCCCGGGGTAACTCTGGAAACACCATATATTTT. This sequence joins TRBV9 and TRBJ1-3; no clear D. The V gene's germline CDR1 is SGDLS and CDR2 YYNGEE. The CDR3 contains 17 residues. V lost 0 bases to trimming and J lost 0 bases, with 13 bases between them.